The 32 T cell receptor beta chains listed next were all sequenced from one sample in a study of cytomegalovirus exposure and HLA in healthy donors. Sequencing used immunoSEQ multiplex PCR; TCRdb keeps in-frame clones, though not all of them. The repertoire consists of 210,000 or so clones, with 80% to 90% occurring once and the leading ten covering 2.9%. The sample consisted of PBMCs. The receptors shown here come from a woman younger than 30 in good health and CMV-seronegative.

The DNA for the CDR3 is TGTGCCAGCAGCGTGCAACAGGGAAGGGGGTATGGCTACACCTTC. Translating it yields CASSVQQGRGYGYTF. The chain joins TRBV9 to TRBJ1-2, with D tentatively TRBD1 (6 bases). The ends were cut back, 2 bases at V and 5 bases at J, with 16 bases in the middle. This CDR3 comprises 15 residues. In germline, CDR1 is SGDLS, CDR2 YYNGEE.

The V call is TRBV29-1, the J call TRBJ2-7; D possibly corresponds to TRBD1 (6 bases). There are 13 residues in the CDR3. The germline V and J ends were trimmed by 5 bases and 4 bases, with 15 bases remaining between them. CDR1 SQVTM and CDR2 ANQGSEA come from the germline V gene. CDR3 protein: CSVIPRGGYEQYF. CDR3 DNA sequence: TGCAGCGTTATCCCCAGGGGCGGGTACGAGCAGTACTTC.

The chain employs TRBV16 and TRBJ1-1; D unclear. Per the germline V gene, CDR1 is KGHSY and CDR2 is FQNENV. Deletions cut 7 bases from V and 0 bases from J, with 9 bases between. CDR3 length equals 13 residues. CDR3 residues: CASTPGLNTEAFF. CDR3 DNA: TGTGCCAGCACCCCGGGGTTGAACACTGAAGCTTTCTTT.

The rearrangement joins TRBV6-5 to TRBJ2-7, with 13 bases fitting TRBD2. CDR3 length: 14 residues. J gave up 4 bases and V 5 bases, and 2 bases lay outside the gene matches. Germline values: CDR1 MNHEY, CDR2 SVGAGI. The CDR3 nucleotides read TGTGCCAGCAGTCCGGGACTAGCGGGGTACGAGCAGTACTTC. It translates to CASSPGLAGYEQYF.

The rearrangement joins TRBV6-5 to TRBJ2-1; no definite D call. The CDR3 loop spans 14 amino acids. Germline-derived CDR1 and CDR2 are MNHEY and SVGAGI. V was clipped by 6 bases and J by 3 bases, with 12 bases between them. The CDR3 sequence: CASRSSSGYNEQFF. CDR3 coding DNA: TGTGCCAGCAGATCCTCCTCAGGCTACAATGAGCAGTTCTTC.

V gene TRBV7-9 combines with J gene TRBJ1-1, with 7 bases identical to TRBD1. Germline loops: CDR1 SEHNR, CDR2 FQNEAQ (reference sequence). This CDR3 is built from 14 residues. V lost 5 bases, J lost 4 bases, and 7 bases stayed unmatched. CDR3 sequence (DNA): TGTGCCAGCAGCCCCGACCCAGGGGGCACTGAAGCTTTCTTT. It translates to CASSPDPGGTEAFF.

The chain combines TRBV6-5 with TRBJ2-7, with D perhaps matching TRBD1 (6 bases). V gave up 9 bases and J gave up 1 base, with 16 bases separating them. The CDR3 is 14 amino acids. CDR1 and CDR2 (germline): MNHEY, SVGAGI. CDR3 protein: CASPRTDKSYEQYF. The DNA for the CDR3 is TGTGCCAGTCCTCGGACAGACAAATCCTACGAGCAGTACTTC.

The chain is built from TRBV7-9 and TRBJ2-7; perhaps TRBD2 as D (6 bases). This CDR3 has 13 amino acids. CDR1 and CDR2 (germline): SEHNR, FQNEAQ (reference sequence). V was pared by 6 bases and J by 5 bases, with 14 bases between. Here the CDR3 DNA reads TGTGCCAGCAGTCCGTCGGGGGTCCACGAGCAGTACTTC. Translating gives CASSPSGVHEQYF.

This chain joins TRBV19 and TRBJ2-6; D is undetermined. Germline assignment: CDR1 LNHDA and CDR2 SQIVND (reference sequence). The V end lost 0 bases, the J end lost 2 bases, and 11 bases lay between the germline ends. CDR3 length: 17 amino acids. The CDR3, as DNA: TGTGCCAGTAGTATAGATAAGTCCAGCGCTGGGGCCAACGTCCTGACTTTC. It specifies CASSIDKSSAGANVLTF.

V and J are TRBV27 and TRBJ2-2; 7 bases agree with TRBD2. Germline V gene data show CDR1 as MNHEY and CDR2 as SMNVEV (reference sequence). The CDR3 totals 15 residues. The ends lost 4 bases at V and 3 bases at J; junction bases unmatched: 5. This CDR3 reads CASSWTRVDTGELFF. CDR3 bases: TGTGCCAGCAGTTGGACTAGAGTTGACACCGGGGAGCTGTTTTTT.

This clone was recorded a few times. This sample includes further DNA sequences coding for the same CDR3. The chain links TRBV5-1 to TRBJ1-2; 9 bases agree with TRBD1. Germline V CDR1 and CDR2: SGHRS, YFSETQ. The junction had 0 bases not matched to a gene; V was cut back by 0 bases and J by 0 bases. The CDR3 sequence is 15 residues long. CDR3 DNA sequence: TGCGCCAGCAGCTTGGGACAGGGGGCTAACTATGGCTACACCTTC. Translation: CASSLGQGANYGYTF.

The gene calls are TRBV4-1 and TRBJ1-2; the D gene is possibly TRBD1 (5 bases). CDR3 length equals 14 residues. Germline CDR1 MGHRA, CDR2 YSYEKL. V lost 0 bases and J 5 bases, leaving 10 bases between the germline ends. CDR3 sequence (DNA): TGCGCCAGCAGCCAAGACGCGACAGCGTATGGCTACACCTTC. Amino acid sequence: CASSQDATAYGYTF.

The chain employs TRBV4-1 and TRBJ2-1, with a tentative D call TRBD2 (5 bases). Trimming took off 2 bases at V and 6 bases at J, with 14 bases between the two ends. CDR3 size: 15 residues. CDR1 is MGHRA and CDR2 is YSYEKL in the germline V gene. CDR3: CASSQPGVRRNEQFF. The CDR3 coding sequence is TGCGCCAGCAGCCAACCCGGGGTTCGCCGCAATGAGCAGTTCTTC.

The chain couples TRBV1 to TRBJ2-1; the table's D call of TRBD2 was not tested on the DNA. TRBV1 is marked as a pseudogene. CDR3 length: 19 residues. CDR3 DNA sequence: TGCACCAGCAGCCAAGAAGTTCCTCCATACGGGACTACCTACAATGAGCAGTTCTTC. This codes for CTSSQEVPPYGTTYNEQFF.

The chain employs TRBV2 and TRBJ2-6, with D possibly TRBD1 on 6 matching bases. V dropped 6 bases and J dropped 0 bases, with 6 bases sitting between them. The CDR3 is made up of 14 amino acids. Germline assignment: CDR1 SNHLY and CDR2 FYNNEI. The DNA of the CDR3 is TGTGCCAGCAGACAGGGCTCTGGGGCCAACGTCCTGACTTTC. This sequence encodes CASRQGSGANVLTF.

This clone was observed a single time. This sequence joins TRBV4-1 and TRBJ2-1; D is perhaps TRBD1 (7 bases). The CDR3 is made up of 15 amino acids. The germline CDR1 and CDR2 sequences are MGHRA and YSYEKL. V was trimmed by 4 bases and J by 3 bases, leaving 13 bases between them. For the CDR3, the DNA is TGCGCCAGCAGCCGAGGAGGGACAGACTACAATGAGCAGTTCTTC. It translates to CASSRGGTDYNEQFF.

The genes are TRBV19 and TRBJ2-3, with 7 nucleotides matching TRBD2. Germline V lookup: CDR1 LNHDA, CDR2 SQIVND (reference sequence). J was trimmed by 0 bases and V by 7 bases; bases with no gene match: 7. This CDR3 region has 15 residues. This CDR3 is CASTSLAGSTDTQYF. The CDR3 DNA is TGTGCCAGTACCTCGTTAGCGGGTAGCACAGATACGCAGTATTTT. The full variable domain, its missing parts supplied by reference TRBV19 and TRBJ2-3, is DGGITQSPKYLFRKEGQNVTLSCEQNLNHDAMYWYRQDPGQGLRLIYYSQIVNDFQKGDIAEGYSVSREKKESFPLTVTSAQKNPTAFYLCASTSLAGSTDTQYFGPGTRLTVL.

This chain connects TRBV9 to TRBJ1-3; TRBD1 agrees at 8 bases. J lost 2 bases, V lost 3 bases, and 7 bases had no gene match. Germline assignment: CDR1 SGDLS and CDR2 YYNGEE. This CDR3 is built from 16 residues. The chain's CDR3 is CASSAEDRGAGNTIYF. For the CDR3, the DNA is TGTGCCAGCAGCGCAGAAGACAGGGGCGCTGGAAACACCATATATTTT.

The chain uses TRBV7-9 and TRBJ2-1, with 9 bases aligning to TRBD2. The V gene end was trimmed by 1 base and the J gene end by 5 bases; junction bases not matched to a gene: 3. CDR1 and CDR2 (germline): SEHNR, FQNEAQ (reference sequence). The CDR3 is made up of 15 amino acids. The CDR3 DNA reads TGTGCCAGCAGCTTAGGACTAGCGGTTCACAATGAGCAGTTCTTC. Protein: CASSLGLAVHNEQFF.

This clone was counted between two and nine times. The chain combines TRBV7-3 with TRBJ2-5; D gene ambiguous. The CDR3 contains 9 residues. V lost 5 bases and J lost 11, with 6 bases in between. In germline, CDR1 is SGHTA, CDR2 FQGTGA. This CDR3 is CASSPPQYF. The CDR3 nucleotides read TGTGCCAGCAGCCCCCCGCAGTACTTC. Complete variable domain (other parts from reference TRBV7-3 and TRBJ2-5): GAGVSQTPSNKVTEKGKYVELRCDPISGHTALYWYRQSLGQGPEFLIYFQGTGAADDSGLPNDRFFAVRPEGSVSTLKIQRTERGDSAVYLCASSPPQYFGPGTRLLVL.

The chain combines TRBV15 with TRBJ1-5; 9 bases fit TRBD1. Germline CDR1 is LNHNV and CDR2 is YYDKDF (reference sequence). V lost 5 bases, J lost 3 bases, and 5 bases stayed unmatched. The CDR3 runs 15 residues. CDR3 amino acids: CATSEWTGDNQPQHF. Written as DNA, the CDR3 is TGTGCCACCAGCGAGTGGACAGGGGACAATCAGCCCCAGCATTTT. The whole variable domain, remainder taken from reference TRBV15 and TRBJ1-5, is DAMVIQNPRYQVTQFGKPVTLSCSQTLNHNVMYWYQQKSSQAPKLLFHYYDKDFNNEADTPDNFQSRRPNTSFCFLDIRSPGLGDTAMYLCATSEWTGDNQPQHFGDGTRLSIL.

A note on this clone: Sequence at one end of the junction differs from germline and may be a read error. This rearrangement joins TRBV28 to TRBJ1-2, with TRBD1 identical over 7 bases. Looked up from germline, CDR1 is MDHEN and CDR2 is SYDVKM. The CDR3 length is 15 residues. In nucleotides, the CDR3 is TGTGCCAGCAGACGGACAGGCCAGGTACCCTATGACTACACCTTC. It translates to CASRRTGQVPYDYTF.

The rearrangement links TRBV28 to TRBJ1-5, with D possibly being TRBD1 (5 bases). The CDR3 runs 16 residues. In germline, CDR1 is MDHEN, CDR2 SYDVKM. V lost 2 bases and J 7 bases, leaving 18 bases between the germline ends. CDR3 region: CASSLHGPAGEQPQHF. The DNA of the CDR3 is TGTGCCAGCAGTTTACATGGACCCGCGGGGGAGCAGCCCCAGCATTTT.

The rearrangement uses TRBV19 and TRBJ2-1, with 12 bases aligning to TRBD2. The ends lost 6 bases at V and 2 bases at J; junction bases unmatched: 2. Germline CDR1 reads LNHDA; CDR2 reads SQIVND (reference sequence). The CDR3 covers 15 residues. CDR3 coding DNA: TGTGCCAGTAGCCTAGCGGGAGGGACCTACAATGAGCAGTTCTTC. It yields the protein CASSLAGGTYNEQFF.

The chain uses TRBV13 and TRBJ2-1; 7 nucleotides line up with TRBD1. V was clipped by 5 bases and J by 7 bases; unmatched bases: 8. The CDR3 covers 14 residues. Germline CDR1 reads PRHDT; CDR2 reads FYEKMQ (reference sequence). CDR3 protein: CASSLRQGRNEQFF. The CDR3 DNA reads as TGTGCCAGCAGCCTCCGACAGGGCAGAAATGAGCAGTTCTTC.

The V and J genes are TRBV7-8 and TRBJ1-2; no firm D call. Germline V gene lookup returns CDR1 SGHVS and CDR2 FQNEAQ. The V end lost 0 bases, the J end lost 4 bases, and 9 bases lay between the germline ends. This CDR3 region has 14 residues. The CDR3 coding sequence is TGTGCCAGCAGCTTAGCAGGGCGGGTCTATGGCTACACCTTC. Its translation: CASSLAGRVYGYTF.

The chain has TRBV10-3 and TRBJ2-1; 12 bases are a match to TRBD2. CDR3 size: 17 residues. Germline loops: CDR1 ENHRY, CDR2 SYGVKD. V lost 0 bases to trimming and J lost 9 bases; unmatched junction nucleotides: 9. As DNA, the CDR3 is TGTGCCATCAGTGAGTCCAACCTAGCGGGAGGGCCGGGTGAGCAGTTCTTC. It yields the protein CAISESNLAGGPGEQFF.

This chain uses TRBV6-1 with TRBJ2-7; 8 bases are shared with TRBD1. CDR1 and CDR2 from the germline V gene are MNHNS and SASEGT. CDR3 length: 15 amino acids. V lost 4 bases, J lost 2 bases, and 7 bases stayed unmatched. The CDR3 protein is CASSARDRSTYEQYF. The DNA for the CDR3 is TGTGCCAGCAGTGCCCGGGACAGGAGTACCTACGAGCAGTACTTC.

The CDR3 here is CACQSGGTDTQYF. CDR3 nucleotide sequence: TGTGCCTGTCAGAGCGGGGGCACAGATACGCAGTATTTT. The rearrangement links TRBV30 to TRBJ2-3; 7 positions agree with TRBD2. Germline lookup yields CDR1 GTSNPN and CDR2 SVGIG (reference sequence). The CDR3 loop spans 13 amino acids. Trimming removed 6 bases from V and 1 base from J; junction bases left unmatched: 4.

The chain employs TRBV28 and TRBJ2-5, with 7 bases matching TRBD2. Per the germline V gene, CDR1 is MDHEN and CDR2 is SYDVKM. The CDR3 runs 17 residues. V dropped 3 bases and J dropped 1; count of bases not matched to a gene: 11. Here the CDR3 reads CASSLPRGGKIQETQYF. The CDR3 coding sequence is TGTGCCAGCAGTTTGCCACGGGGAGGGAAGATCCAAGAGACCCAGTACTTC.

This sequence joins TRBV28 and TRBJ2-7; tentative D call: TRBD1 (6 bases). The CDR3 is made up of 15 amino acids. Trimming left V 8 bases short and J 2 bases short, with 19 bases between. CDR1 is MDHEN, CDR2 SYDVKM, per germline. CDR3: CASCTRQVYPYEQYF. Written as DNA, the CDR3 is TGTGCCAGCTGCACAAGACAGGTATATCCCTACGAGCAGTACTTC.

This chain joins TRBV2 and TRBJ2-1; D unresolved. Germline V gene sequence: CDR1 SNHLY, CDR2 FYNNEI. Trimming removed 5 bases from V and 3 bases from J, with 17 bases in between. CDR3 length: 16 residues. In nucleotides, the CDR3 is TGTGCCAGCAGTCCGCCAGACTCGGAAGTCTACAATGAGCAGTTCTTC. It translates to CASSPPDSEVYNEQFF.